What follows are 14 T cell receptor beta chains derived from one specimen sequenced in a study of cytomegalovirus exposure and HLA in healthy donors. PCR was performed using 60 Vbeta and 13 Jbeta primers. Data came from immunoSEQ multiplex PCR; TCRdb stores just in-frame clones and leaves some out. This table holds about 260,000 clones, almost 85% found once. The sequenced material came from PBMCs. Receptor source: a woman between 40 and 55 years old in good health and CMV-seropositive.

The V call is TRBV7-2, the J call TRBJ1-2; D not resolved. CDR1 and CDR2 from the germline V gene are SGHTA and FQGNSA. This CDR3 comprises 14 residues. The germline V and J ends were trimmed by 1 base and 0 bases, with 6 bases remaining between them. CDR3 residues: CASSLGVSNYGYTF. The CDR3 DNA sequence: TGTGCCAGCAGCTTAGGCGTATCTAACTATGGCTACACCTTC.

In nucleotides, the CDR3 is TGTGCCAGCAGTCTTCGGACTGGGGGGACCGGGGAGCTGTTTTTT. This gives the protein CASSLRTGGTGELFF. The rearrangement links TRBV2 to TRBJ2-2, with D possibly TRBD2 on 6 matching bases. From germline, CDR1 is SNHLY and CDR2 FYNNEI. The CDR3 contains 15 residues. V gave up 5 bases and J gave up 5 bases, with 15 bases separating them.

DNA for the CDR3: TGTGCCAGCAGCCCGGACACGTATAATTCACCCCTCCACTTT. Translated, it gives CASSPDTYNSPLHF. V usage is TRBV7-3 and J usage is TRBJ1-6; D might be TRBD1 (5 bases). The CDR3 loop spans 14 amino acids. V dropped 5 bases and J dropped 4 bases, with 9 bases sitting between them. Germline loops: CDR1 SGHTA, CDR2 FQGTGA.

V usage is TRBV21-1 and J usage is TRBJ1-6. TRBV21-1 is a pseudogene locus. CDR3 length equals 17 residues. CDR3 bases: TGTGCCAGCAGCAAAGACCCCTTGAGCTCCTATAATTCACCCCTCCACTTT. Translating gives CASSKDPLSSYNSPLHF.

This clone appeared a few times. The chain is built from TRBV7-2 and TRBJ2-3, with D perhaps TRBD2 (5 bases). CDR3 length: 14 amino acids. Looked up from germline, CDR1 is SGHTA and CDR2 is FQGNSA. Deletions cut 5 bases from V and 3 bases from J, with 12 bases between. The CDR3 reads CASSVWGATDTQYF. The DNA of the CDR3 is TGTGCCAGCAGCGTATGGGGAGCTACAGATACGCAGTATTTT.

Only a few counts were recorded for this clone. The chain employs TRBV18 and TRBJ2-2, with TRBD1 matching 8 bases. This CDR3 has 15 residues. Per germline, CDR1 KGHSH and CDR2 LQKENI. The J segment lost 4 bases and the V segment lost 2 bases, leaving 3 bases of the junction unmatched. The chain's CDR3 is CASSPEGQVTGELFF. The CDR3 DNA reads as TGTGCCAGCTCACCAGAGGGACAGGTCACCGGGGAGCTGTTTTTT.

This clone was observed a few times. Other DNA sequences from this sample encode an identical CDR3 as well. The rearrangement joins TRBV29-1 to TRBJ2-3; D is unclear. Trimming stripped 1 base from V and 2 bases from J, with 7 bases between. Per the germline V gene, CDR1 is SQVTM and CDR2 is ANQGSEA. This CDR3 has 13 amino acids. As DNA, the CDR3 is TGCAGCGTTGAAGGGGCCCCCACAGATACGCAGTATTTT. As protein: CSVEGAPTDTQYF.

This clone occurred a few times. V is TRBV13 and J is TRBJ2-5, with D tentatively TRBD2 (5 bases). With 3 bases removed from V and 1 base from J, the gap between germline ends came to 15 bases. There are 16 residues in the CDR3. CDR1 PRHDT and CDR2 FYEKMQ come from the germline V gene (reference sequence). The CDR3 DNA reads TGTGCCAGCAGCTTGTTAGAGGAGGCGGCCCAAGAGACCCAGTACTTC. Translating gives CASSLLEEAAQETQYF.

This clone is a singleton in its sample. The genes are TRBV6-1 and TRBJ2-1; 9 positions agree with TRBD2. After removal of 2 bases from V and 13 bases from J, the junction contained 15 bases not matched to a gene. This CDR3 is built from 16 residues. From germline, CDR1 is MNHNS and CDR2 SASEGT. CDR3 in amino acids: CASSERVAGAGDQQFF. The CDR3 nucleotides are TGTGCCAGCAGTGAAAGGGTAGCGGGAGCCGGCGATCAACAGTTCTTC.

V is TRBV11-2 and J is TRBJ2-7; tentatively, D is TRBD1 (6 bases). CDR1 and CDR2 (germline): SGHAT, FQNNGV. There are 16 residues in the CDR3. V dropped 2 bases and J dropped 2 bases, with 16 bases sitting between them. This chain's CDR3 is CASSLIIGTPTYEQYF. The CDR3 DNA is TGTGCCAGCAGCTTAATTATTGGGACACCGACCTACGAGCAGTACTTC.

The V and J genes are TRBV27 and TRBJ1-1, with D perhaps TRBD1 (5 bases). Germline loops: CDR1 MNHEY, CDR2 SMNVEV (reference sequence). This CDR3 region has 15 residues. V lost 3 bases and J 4 bases, leaving 15 bases between the germline ends. This CDR3 reads CASSFDRGVGTEAFF. The CDR3 region has the DNA TGTGCCAGCAGTTTCGACCGGGGGGTGGGCACTGAAGCTTTCTTT.

This chain uses TRBV27 with TRBJ2-5; 9 nucleotides align to TRBD1. TRBJ2-7 matches the DNA end more closely, so the J call is doubtful. Germline loops: CDR1 MNHEY, CDR2 SMNVEV (reference sequence). This CDR3 is 16 amino acids long. The CDR3 sequence: CASSPVGTGKAYEQYF. The CDR3 DNA follows: TGTGCCAGCAGTCCCGTAGGGACAGGGAAAGCCTACGAGCAGTACTTC.

The rearrangement links TRBV25-1 to TRBJ2-7; 11 positions agree with TRBD2. J was trimmed by 1 base and V by 9 bases; bases with no gene match: 5. Germline values: CDR1 MGHDK, CDR2 SYGVNS. This CDR3 region has 14 residues. The CDR3 DNA sequence: TGTGCCAGTTCGCTAGCGGGAGGTTCCTACGAGCAGTACTTC. Translated: CASSLAGGSYEQYF.

The chain couples TRBV9 to TRBJ2-3, with TRBD2 identical over 14 bases. Germline loops: CDR1 SGDLS, CDR2 YYNGEE. Trimming removed 3 bases from V and 6 bases from J; junction bases left unmatched: 9. The CDR3 loop spans 17 amino acids. The CDR3 DNA reads TGTGCCAGCAGCGCCCGGACTAGCGGGAGGACTAGGGATACGCAGTATTTT. Residues: CASSARTSGRTRDTQYF.